These 21 T cell receptor beta chains were sequenced from one sample in a study of shared clonotypes between healthy human individuals. Only in-frame clones appear in the TCRdb table, and some are missing; sequencing was by immunoSEQ multiplex PCR. The repertoire holds 2 million to 2.5 million clones, with 90% to 95% as singletons. Material for sequencing was naive CD4+ T cells from PBMCs. The subset is: CD45RA+ positively selected. These receptors all come from a man in his late teens or twenties in good health. Some clones in this sample may be carry-over from other donors' samples.

V gene TRBV6-6 combines with J gene TRBJ2-7; 10 bases align to TRBD2. The CDR3 sequence is 14 residues long. The germline V gene has CDR1 MNHNY and CDR2 SVGAGI (reference sequence). V lost 7 bases and J lost 3; bases outside the gene matches: 6. The CDR3 reads CASTQASGSYEQYF. The CDR3 nucleotides read TGTGCCAGCACCCAAGCTAGCGGGAGCTACGAGCAGTACTTC.

The chain carries TRBV6-6 and TRBJ1-5; D uncertain. Trimming removed 2 bases from V and 6 bases from J, with 14 bases in between. The CDR3 loop spans 15 amino acids. Germline V gives CDR1 MNHNY, CDR2 SVGAGI (reference sequence). The CDR3 spells CASSYDPGVGQPQHF. DNA for the CDR3: TGTGCCAGCAGTTACGACCCCGGGGTGGGTCAGCCCCAGCATTTT.

The gene calls are TRBV7-9 and TRBJ2-1; 7 nucleotides align to TRBD2. This CDR3 spans 17 amino acids. Germline V gene sequence: CDR1 SEHNR, CDR2 FQNEAQ (reference sequence). The trim removed 6 bases at V and 3 bases at J, leaving 14 bases unmatched. CDR3 sequence reads: CASRPGLVAGLYNEQFF. CDR3 DNA sequence: TGTGCCAGCAGACCCGGACTGGTAGCGGGTCTCTACAATGAGCAGTTCTTC.

The CDR3 is CATSRRTGHRNGDNQPQHF. In DNA form, the CDR3 reads TGTGCCACCAGCAGAAGGACGGGACACAGGAACGGAGACAATCAGCCCCAGCATTTT. This sequence joins TRBV15 and TRBJ1-5; D perhaps matches TRBD1 (6 bases). The V and J ends lost 2 bases and 3 bases respectively, with 23 bases between them. CDR1 and CDR2 (germline): LNHNV, YYDKDF (reference sequence). This CDR3 has 19 amino acids.

The rearrangement joins TRBV15 to TRBJ2-1; 8 bases fit TRBD2. Germline assignment: CDR1 LNHNV and CDR2 YYDKDF (reference sequence). The CDR3 runs 17 residues. Germline trimming cut 5 bases from V and 0 bases from J; bases unmatched to any gene: 9. The CDR3 bases are TGTGCCACCAGCGCCAGAAGCGGGAGCCTCTCCTACAATGAGCAGTTCTTC. The encoded protein is CATSARSGSLSYNEQFF.

The chain combines TRBV6-5 with TRBJ2-4; D gene uncertain. CDR1 is MNHEY, CDR2 SVGAGI, per germline. V dropped 2 bases and J dropped 8 bases, with 4 bases sitting between them. The CDR3 runs 11 residues. CDR3 in DNA: TGTGCCAGCAGTTACCACGACATTCAGTACTTC. It specifies CASSYHDIQYF.

V is TRBV5-1 and J is TRBJ1-1; TRBD1 might be the D (5 bases). Trimming pared 0 bases from V and 2 bases from J, leaving 11 bases between. The CDR3 is made up of 15 amino acids. Germline lookup yields CDR1 SGHRS and CDR2 YFSETQ. The CDR3 nucleotides are TGCGCCAGCAGCTTGGGGGGACCATCAAACACTGAAGCTTTCTTT. It translates to CASSLGGPSNTEAFF.

The chain is built from TRBV27 and TRBJ1-1; 10 nucleotides agree with TRBD1. J gave up 5 bases and V 3 bases, and 9 bases lay outside the gene matches. CDR3 size: 16 residues. Germline loops: CDR1 MNHEY, CDR2 SMNVEV (reference sequence). CDR3 coding DNA: TGTGCCAGCAGTTTCCGGGACAGGGGAATAGGTACTGAAGCTTTCTTT. As protein: CASSFRDRGIGTEAFF.

The chain uses TRBV5-4 and TRBJ2-5; a weak D match, TRBD2 (6 bases). This CDR3 comprises 15 residues. V lost 6 bases and J 4 bases, leaving 19 bases between the germline ends. Germline CDR1 SGHNT, CDR2 YYREEE (reference sequence). CDR3 sequence (DNA): TGTGCCAGCACTCGGGTAGGCCGACTAGGAGAGACCCAGTACTTC. Protein product: CASTRVGRLGETQYF.

Written as DNA, the CDR3 is TGCAGCGTTGAGGGACTAGCGGGAGTTCTCTCCTACAATGAGCAGTTCTTC. Encoded protein: CSVEGLAGVLSYNEQFF. The chain couples TRBV29-1 to TRBJ2-1; 14 positions agree with TRBD2. V lost 3 bases to trimming and J lost 0 bases; unmatched junction nucleotides: 4. Germline-derived CDR1 and CDR2 are SQVTM and ANQGSEA. The CDR3 covers 17 residues.

The chain is built from TRBV4-3 and TRBJ1-1; a weak D match, TRBD1 (6 bases). From germline, CDR1 is LGHNA and CDR2 YSLEER. V lost 3 bases and J 1 base, leaving 12 bases between the germline ends. The CDR3 runs to 15 residues. CDR3 DNA sequence: TGCGCCAGCAGCCAGAAGGGGGGATGGAACACTGAAGCTTTCTTT. The encoded protein is CASSQKGGWNTEAFF.

The rearrangement joins TRBV10-3 to TRBJ2-7, with 10 bases that match TRBD2. The CDR3 totals 13 residues. Germline CDR1 is ENHRY and CDR2 is SYGVKD. V lost 10 bases and J lost 5; bases outside the gene matches: 8. The CDR3 bases are TGTGCCAGCCGGACTAGCGGAGAAAACGAGCAGTACTTC. This gives the protein CASRTSGENEQYF.

The chain links TRBV7-9 to TRBJ1-4; D is undetermined. Trimming removed 7 bases from V and 3 bases from J, with 12 bases in between. CDR3 length: 14 amino acids. Germline lookup yields CDR1 SEHNR and CDR2 FQNEAQ (reference sequence). The CDR3 region is CASTPRAPNEKLFF. Here the CDR3 DNA reads TGTGCCAGCACTCCTCGGGCCCCTAATGAAAAACTGTTTTTT.

CDR3 in DNA: TGCGCCAGCAGCTTGCAGTGGGGACAGGGTTTTGGAGAGACCCAGTACTTC. It codes for CASSLQWGQGFGETQYF. The V call is TRBV5-1, the J call TRBJ2-5; TRBD1 agrees at 9 bases. CDR3 length: 17 amino acids. CDR1 SGHRS and CDR2 YFSETQ come from the germline V gene. Trimming removed 1 base from V and 4 bases from J; junction bases left unmatched: 11. Looking up the rest from reference TRBV5-1 and TRBJ2-5 gives the full variable domain: KAGVTQTPRYLIKTRGQQVTLSCSPISGHRSVSWYQQTPGQGLQFLFEYFSETQRNKGNFPGRFSGRQFSNSRSEMNVSTLELGDSALYLCASSLQWGQGFGETQYFGPGTRLLVL.

J is TRBJ1-1 and V is TRBV6-5; D remains unclear. CDR3 length equals 13 residues. Germline V gene lookup returns CDR1 MNHEY and CDR2 SVGAGI. The germline V and J ends were trimmed by 6 bases and 8 bases, with 16 bases remaining between them. The CDR3 is CASRTSTRGEAFF. DNA for the CDR3: TGTGCCAGCAGGACCTCGACAAGAGGGGAAGCTTTCTTT.

The gene calls are TRBV5-6 and TRBJ2-5; possible D gene TRBD2, 6 bases. Looked up from germline, CDR1 is SGHDT and CDR2 is YYEEEE. V was pared by 3 bases and J by 2 bases, with 14 bases between. The CDR3 sequence is 15 residues long. The CDR3: CASSWTGLMQETQYF. Written as DNA, the CDR3 is TGTGCCAGCAGCTGGACGGGACTGATGCAAGAGACCCAGTACTTC.

The CDR3 bases are TGCGCCAGCAGCCCGGGACCGGAATCTGGGGCCAACGTCCTGACTTTC. Translating gives CASSPGPESGANVLTF. The rearrangement uses TRBV5-1 and TRBJ2-6; possibly TRBD1 or TRBD2 for D (5 bases each). V dropped 4 bases and J dropped 1 base, with 12 bases sitting between them. Germline assignment: CDR1 SGHRS and CDR2 YFSETQ. The CDR3 is made up of 16 amino acids.

The chain has TRBV11-2 and TRBJ1-1, with D perhaps TRBD1 (6 bases). V lost 5 bases, J lost 3 bases, and 13 bases lay in between. CDR1 and CDR2 (germline): SGHAT, FQNNGV. The CDR3 is 14 residues long. In DNA form, the CDR3 reads TGTGCCAGCAGCCCTCCACAGGGCTACACTGAAGCTTTCTTT. Its protein product is CASSPPQGYTEAFF.

Note on this clone: Additional DNA sequences in this sample encode the identical CDR3. The rearrangement joins TRBV19 to TRBJ2-5; D may be TRBD1 (6 bases). This CDR3 spans 12 amino acids. V lost 4 bases to trimming and J lost 5 bases, with 8 bases between them. Germline V gene lookup returns CDR1 LNHDA and CDR2 SQIVND (reference sequence). The CDR3 is CASSRGHETQYF. The CDR3 region has the DNA TGTGCCAGTAGTAGGGGGCACGAGACCCAGTACTTC.

The chain couples TRBV7-3 to TRBJ2-2; 9 positions match TRBD1. J gave up 2 bases and V 4 bases, and 17 bases lay outside the gene matches. The CDR3 has 20 residues. Germline assignment: CDR1 SGHTA and CDR2 FQGTGA. CDR3: CASSSNPQGAQTLNTGELFF. In nucleotides, the CDR3 is TGTGCCAGCAGCTCAAACCCACAGGGGGCCCAAACTCTTAACACCGGGGAGCTGTTTTTT.

V gene TRBV5-1 combines with J gene TRBJ2-7; D not certain. There are 13 residues in the CDR3. Trimming pared 3 bases from V and 5 bases from J, leaving 12 bases between. CDR1 and CDR2 from the germline V gene are SGHRS and YFSETQ. CDR3 region: CASSSVASDEQYF. The CDR3 bases are TGCGCCAGCAGCTCGGTCGCTTCCGACGAGCAGTACTTC.